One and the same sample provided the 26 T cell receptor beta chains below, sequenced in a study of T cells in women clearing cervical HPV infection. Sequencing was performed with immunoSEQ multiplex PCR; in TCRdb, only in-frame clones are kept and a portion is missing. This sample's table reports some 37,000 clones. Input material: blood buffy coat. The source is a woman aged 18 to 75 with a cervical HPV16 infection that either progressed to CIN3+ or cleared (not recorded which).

CDR3 sequence reads: CASSFRPTSGISYNEQFF. The DNA read from the CDR3 is TGTGCCAGCAGTTTTAGGCCGACTAGCGGCATCTCCTACAATGAG. This chain joins TRBV28 and TRBJ2-1, with TRBD2 matching over 9 bases. The read ends 3 residues shy of where the CDR3 ends; the end is completed using the germline J gene. Germline loops: CDR1 MDHEN, CDR2 SYDVKM. The junction had 9 bases not matched to a gene; V was cut back by 3 bases and J by 0 bases. The CDR3 sequence is 18 residues long.

CDR3: CASSTPLGGGEAFF. The sequenced part of the CDR3 DNA is TGTGCCAGTAGTACCCCCCTCGGGGGAGGTGAA. This chain joins TRBV19 and TRBJ1-1; possible D gene TRBD1, 5 bases. The observed sequence ends 3 residues before the CDR3 terminus, with the missing tail filled in from the germline J gene. Germline V CDR1 and CDR2: LNHDA, SQIVND (reference sequence). There are 14 residues in the CDR3. Trimming left V 4 bases short and J 7 bases short, with 16 bases between. Full variable domain (outside the CDR3, taken from reference TRBV19 and TRBJ1-1): DGGITQSPKYLFRKEGQNVTLSCEQNLNHDAMYWYRQDPGQGLRLIYYSQIVNDFQKGDIAEGYSVSREKKESFPLTVTSAQKNPTAFYLCASSTPLGGGEAFFGQGTRLTVV.

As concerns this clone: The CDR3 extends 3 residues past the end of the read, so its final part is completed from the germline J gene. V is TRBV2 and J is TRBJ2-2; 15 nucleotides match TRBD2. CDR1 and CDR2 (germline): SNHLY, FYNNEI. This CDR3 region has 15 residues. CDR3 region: CASTYTGTSGGWLFF. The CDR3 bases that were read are TGTGCCAGCACCTACACCGGGACTAGCGGGGGGTGG.

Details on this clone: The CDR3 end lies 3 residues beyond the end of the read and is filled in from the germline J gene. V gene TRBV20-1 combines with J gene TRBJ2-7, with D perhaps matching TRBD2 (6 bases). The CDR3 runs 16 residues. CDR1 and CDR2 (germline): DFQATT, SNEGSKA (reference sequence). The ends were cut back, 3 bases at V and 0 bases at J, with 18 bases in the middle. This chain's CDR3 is CSASGGISQGSYEQYF. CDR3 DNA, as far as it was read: TGCAGTGCTAGTGGGGGGATTAGCCAGGGCTCCTACGAG.

Here the CDR3 reads CASSLGRQGGSGEQFF. The sequenced part of the CDR3 DNA is TGTGCCAGCAGCTTAGGTCGGCAGGGTGGGTCAGGTGAG. The chain uses TRBV7-8 and TRBJ2-1; TRBD1 might be the D (5 bases). The read falls 3 residues short of the CDR3 end, and the missing part is taken from the germline J gene. CDR3 length equals 16 residues. The ends were cut back, 1 base at V and 9 bases at J, with 19 bases in the middle. Germline V gene sequence: CDR1 SGHVS, CDR2 FQNEAQ.

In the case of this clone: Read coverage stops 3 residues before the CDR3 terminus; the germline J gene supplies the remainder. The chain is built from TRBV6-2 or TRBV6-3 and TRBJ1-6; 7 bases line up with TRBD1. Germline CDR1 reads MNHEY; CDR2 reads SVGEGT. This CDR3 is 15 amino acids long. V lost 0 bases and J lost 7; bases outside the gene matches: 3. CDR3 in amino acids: CASSYSGQPNSPLHF. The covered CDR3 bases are TGTGCCAGCAGTTACTCGGGACAGCCGAATTCACCC.

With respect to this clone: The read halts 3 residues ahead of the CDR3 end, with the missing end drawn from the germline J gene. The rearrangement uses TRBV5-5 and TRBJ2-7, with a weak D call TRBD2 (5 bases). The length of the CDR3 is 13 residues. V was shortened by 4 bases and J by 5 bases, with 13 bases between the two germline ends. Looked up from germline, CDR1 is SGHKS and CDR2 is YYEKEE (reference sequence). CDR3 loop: CASSQRLKNEQYF. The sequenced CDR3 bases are TGTGCCAGCAGCCAGAGACTAAAAAACGAG.

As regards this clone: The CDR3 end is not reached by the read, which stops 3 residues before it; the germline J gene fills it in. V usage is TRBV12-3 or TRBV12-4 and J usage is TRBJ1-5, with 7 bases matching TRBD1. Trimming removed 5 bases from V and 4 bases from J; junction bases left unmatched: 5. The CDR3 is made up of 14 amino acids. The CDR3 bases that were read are TGTGCCAGCAGTCCACTGACAGGGAATCAGCCC. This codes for CASSPLTGNQP. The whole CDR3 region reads CASSPLTGNQPQHF.

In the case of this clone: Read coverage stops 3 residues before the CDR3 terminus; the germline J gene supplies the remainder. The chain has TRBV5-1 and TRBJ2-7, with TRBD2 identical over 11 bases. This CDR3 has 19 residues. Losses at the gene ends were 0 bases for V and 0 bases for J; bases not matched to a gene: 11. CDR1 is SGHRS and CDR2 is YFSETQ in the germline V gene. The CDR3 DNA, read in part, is TGCGCCAGCAGCTTGGTTCATCGCGGGACTAGCGGAACCTCCTACGAG. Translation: CASSLVHRGTSGTSYE. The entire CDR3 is CASSLVHRGTSGTSYEQYF.

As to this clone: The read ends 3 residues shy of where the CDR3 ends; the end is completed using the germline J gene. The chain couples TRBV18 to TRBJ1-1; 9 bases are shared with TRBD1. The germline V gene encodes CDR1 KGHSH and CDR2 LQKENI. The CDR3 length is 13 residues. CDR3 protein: CASSPMTGGRAFF. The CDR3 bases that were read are TGTGCCAGCTCACCGATGACAGGGGGAAGA.

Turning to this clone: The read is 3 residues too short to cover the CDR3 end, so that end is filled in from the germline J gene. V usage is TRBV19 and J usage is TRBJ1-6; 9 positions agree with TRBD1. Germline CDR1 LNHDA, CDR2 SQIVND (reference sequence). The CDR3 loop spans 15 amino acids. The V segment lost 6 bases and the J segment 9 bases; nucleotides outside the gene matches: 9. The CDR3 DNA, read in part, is TGTGCCAGTAGGATCCAGGGACAGGGCTTTTCACCC. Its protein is CASRIQGQGFSP. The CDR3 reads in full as CASRIQGQGFSPLHF.

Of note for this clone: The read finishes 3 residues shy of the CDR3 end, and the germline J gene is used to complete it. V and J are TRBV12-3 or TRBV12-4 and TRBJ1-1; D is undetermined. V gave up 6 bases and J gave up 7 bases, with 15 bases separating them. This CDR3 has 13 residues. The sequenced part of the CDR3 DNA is TGTGCCAGCAGACAGCAAACCACCCTTGAA. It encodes CASRQQTTLE. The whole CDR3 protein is CASRQQTTLEAFF.

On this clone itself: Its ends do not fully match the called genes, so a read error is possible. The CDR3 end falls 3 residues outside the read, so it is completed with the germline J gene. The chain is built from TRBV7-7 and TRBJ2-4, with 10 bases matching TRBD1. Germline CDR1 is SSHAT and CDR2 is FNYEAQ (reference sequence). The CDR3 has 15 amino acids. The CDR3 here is CASSSTGTGDYGQYF. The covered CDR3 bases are TGTGCTAGCAGCTCAACCGGGACAGGGGACTATGGT.

The CDR3: CSASGERSTSYNEQFF. Partial CDR3 DNA: TGCAGTGCTAGTGGGGAGCGGAGCACCTCCTACAATGAG. The chain is built from TRBV20-1 and TRBJ2-1, with a possible D match to TRBD2 (5 bases). The DNA ends 3 residues before the CDR3 does, and the rest of the CDR3 is filled in from the germline J gene. The length of the CDR3 is 16 residues. Looked up from germline, CDR1 is DFQATT and CDR2 is SNEGSKA (reference sequence). Trimming removed 3 bases from V and 0 bases from J, with 15 bases in between.

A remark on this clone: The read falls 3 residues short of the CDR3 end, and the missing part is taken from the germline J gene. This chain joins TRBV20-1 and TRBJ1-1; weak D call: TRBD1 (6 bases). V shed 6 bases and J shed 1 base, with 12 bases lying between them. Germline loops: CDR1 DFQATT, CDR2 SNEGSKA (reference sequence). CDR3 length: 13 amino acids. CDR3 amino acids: CSAPDRQNTEAFF. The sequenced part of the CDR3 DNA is TGCAGTGCCCCCGACAGGCAGAACACTGAA.

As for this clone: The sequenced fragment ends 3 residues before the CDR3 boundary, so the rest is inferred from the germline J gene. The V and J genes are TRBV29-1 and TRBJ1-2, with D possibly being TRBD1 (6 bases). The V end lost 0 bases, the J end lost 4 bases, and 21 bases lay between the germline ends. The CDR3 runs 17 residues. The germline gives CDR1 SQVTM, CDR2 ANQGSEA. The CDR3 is CSVEDQGRQGTIYGYTF. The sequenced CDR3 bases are TGCAGCGTTGAAGATCAGGGTCGGCAGGGGACAATCTATGGC. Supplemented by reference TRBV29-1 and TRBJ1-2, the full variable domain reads SAVISQKPSRDICQRGTSLTIQCQVDSQVTMMFWYRQQPGQSLTLIATANQGSEATYESGFVIDKFPISRPNLTFSTLTVSNMSPEDSSIYLCSVEDQGRQGTIYGYTFGSGTRLTVV.

The CDR3 reads CASSGAYEQYF. The sequenced CDR3 bases are TGTGCCAGCAGTGGGGCATACGAG. The chain has TRBV2 and TRBJ2-7; D not certain. The CDR3 goes on 3 residues after the read ends, and that part is filled in from the germline J gene. The V gene lost 4 bases and the J gene lost 4 bases, with 5 bases spanning the gap. Germline V gene lookup returns CDR1 SNHLY and CDR2 FYNNEI. The CDR3 runs 11 residues.

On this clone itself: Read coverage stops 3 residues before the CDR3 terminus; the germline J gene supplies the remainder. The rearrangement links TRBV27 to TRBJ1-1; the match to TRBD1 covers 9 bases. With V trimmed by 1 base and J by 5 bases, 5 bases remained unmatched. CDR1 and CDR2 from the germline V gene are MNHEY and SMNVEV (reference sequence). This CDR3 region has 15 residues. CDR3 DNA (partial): TGTGCCAGCAGTTTATGGGGACAGGGAGGGACTGAA. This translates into CASSLWGQGGTE. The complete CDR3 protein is CASSLWGQGGTEAFF.

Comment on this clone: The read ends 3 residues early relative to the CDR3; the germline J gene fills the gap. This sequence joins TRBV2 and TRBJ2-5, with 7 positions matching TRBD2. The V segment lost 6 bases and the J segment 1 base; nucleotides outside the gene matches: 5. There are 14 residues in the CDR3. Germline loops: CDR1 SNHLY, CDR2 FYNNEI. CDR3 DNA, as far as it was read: TGTGCCAGCAGGAGGGGACTATCCCAAGAGACC. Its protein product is CASRRGLSQET. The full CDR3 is CASRRGLSQETQYF.

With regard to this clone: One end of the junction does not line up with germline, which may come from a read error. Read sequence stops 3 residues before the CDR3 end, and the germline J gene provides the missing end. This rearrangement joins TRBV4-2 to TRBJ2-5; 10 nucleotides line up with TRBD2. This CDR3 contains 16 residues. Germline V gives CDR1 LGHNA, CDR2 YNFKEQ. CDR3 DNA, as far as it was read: TGTGCCAGCAGCCAAGATCAAGCGGGGGGGCAAGGGACC. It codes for CASSQDQAGGQGT. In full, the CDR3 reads CASSQDQAGGQGTQYF.

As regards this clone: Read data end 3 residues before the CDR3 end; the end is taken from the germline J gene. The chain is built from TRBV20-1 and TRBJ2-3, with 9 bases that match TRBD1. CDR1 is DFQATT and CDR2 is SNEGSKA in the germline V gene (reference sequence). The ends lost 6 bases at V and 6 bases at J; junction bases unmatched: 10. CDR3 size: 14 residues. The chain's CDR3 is CSAQPGQGHDTQYF. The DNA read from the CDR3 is TGCAGTGCCCAACCGGGACAGGGTCATGATACG.

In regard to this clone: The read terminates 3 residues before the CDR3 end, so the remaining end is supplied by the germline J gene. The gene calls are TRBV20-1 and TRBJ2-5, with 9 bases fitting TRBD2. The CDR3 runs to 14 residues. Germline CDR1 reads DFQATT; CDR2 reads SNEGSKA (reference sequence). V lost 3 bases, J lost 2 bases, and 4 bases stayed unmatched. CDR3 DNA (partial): TGCAGTGCTAGCGTAGCGGGAGCACAAGAGACC. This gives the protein CSASVAGAQET. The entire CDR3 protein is CSASVAGAQETQYF.

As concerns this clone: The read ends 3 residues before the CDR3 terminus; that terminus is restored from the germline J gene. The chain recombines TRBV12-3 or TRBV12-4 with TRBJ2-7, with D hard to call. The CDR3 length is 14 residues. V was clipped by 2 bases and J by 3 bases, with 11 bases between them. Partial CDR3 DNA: TGTGCCAGCAGTTTAAGCCACTCTAGCTACGAG. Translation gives CASSLSHSSYE. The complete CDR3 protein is CASSLSHSSYEQYF.

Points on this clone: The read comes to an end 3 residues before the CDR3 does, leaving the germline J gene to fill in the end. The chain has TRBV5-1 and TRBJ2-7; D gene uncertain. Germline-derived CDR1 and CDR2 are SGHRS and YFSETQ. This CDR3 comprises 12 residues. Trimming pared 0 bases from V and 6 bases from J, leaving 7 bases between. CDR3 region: CASSLASAEQYF. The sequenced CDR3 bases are TGCGCCAGCAGCTTGGCCAGCGCCGAG.

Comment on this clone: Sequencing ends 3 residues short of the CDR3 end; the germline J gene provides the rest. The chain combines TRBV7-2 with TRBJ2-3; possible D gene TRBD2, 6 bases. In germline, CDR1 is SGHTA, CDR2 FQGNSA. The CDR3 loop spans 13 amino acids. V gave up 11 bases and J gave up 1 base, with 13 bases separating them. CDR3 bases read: TGTGCCGGCGGGGACCCCCGCACAGATACG. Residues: CAGGDPRTDT. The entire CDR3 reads CAGGDPRTDTQYF.

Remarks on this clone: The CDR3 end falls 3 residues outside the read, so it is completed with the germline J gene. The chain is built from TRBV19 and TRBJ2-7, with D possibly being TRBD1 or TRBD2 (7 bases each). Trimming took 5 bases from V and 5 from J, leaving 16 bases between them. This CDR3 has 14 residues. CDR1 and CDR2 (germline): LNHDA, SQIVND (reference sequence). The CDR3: CASSSGGRVDEQYF. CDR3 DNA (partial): TGTGCCAGTAGTTCAGGGGGGAGGGTCGACGAG.